These 32 T cell receptor beta chains share one sample of origin, sequenced in a study of yellow fever vaccine responses in identical twins. TCRdb re-called the RT-PCR reads through MiXCR, storing one row per CDR3 protein. The table shows thousands of distinct CDR3 sequences, with 65% to 85% occurring only once. This material consisted of T cells from blood (PBMCs), unsorted or a sorted subset (not recorded which), taken before or after yellow fever vaccination (not recorded which). These receptor sequences come from a woman younger than 30 who received the yellow fever vaccine.

The genes are TRBV25-1 and TRBJ2-3; 7 bases fit TRBD1. Germline V gives CDR1 MGHDK, CDR2 SYGVNS. V dropped 5 bases and J dropped 9; count of bases not matched to a gene: 8. This CDR3 region has 13 residues. CDR3 region: CASSPELGGTQYF. In nucleotides, the CDR3 is TGTGCCAGCAGTCCGGAGTTAGGGGGCACGCAGTATTTT.

The chain joins TRBV11-1 to TRBJ2-5, with D unresolved. The V gene lost 5 bases and the J gene lost 2 bases, with 12 bases spanning the gap. CDR1 is SGHAT and CDR2 is FQDESV in the germline V gene (reference sequence). The CDR3 consists of 14 residues. The CDR3 nucleotides are TGTGCCAGCAGCCCCCACAGCGTTCAAGAGACCCAGTACTTC. Protein: CASSPHSVQETQYF.

The V gene is TRBV10-3, the J gene TRBJ1-1; a weak D match, TRBD1 (5 bases). The germline V and J ends were trimmed by 4 bases and 2 bases, with 11 bases remaining between them. Germline values: CDR1 ENHRY, CDR2 SYGVKD. This CDR3 has 14 residues. In DNA, the CDR3 is TGTGCCATCAGTGCTTCCGGGGGTAACACTGAAGCTTTCTTT. Its protein product is CAISASGGNTEAFF.

The rearrangement links TRBV18 to TRBJ2-3; D perhaps matches TRBD2 (5 bases). The CDR3 extends over 13 amino acids. Trimming pared 1 base from V and 3 bases from J, leaving 5 bases between. The V gene's germline CDR1 is KGHSH and CDR2 LQKENI. CDR3 coding DNA: TGTGCCAGCTCACCACTAGCGACAGATACGCAGTATTTT. This sequence encodes CASSPLATDTQYF. The variable domain in full, with the rest retrieved from reference TRBV18 and TRBJ2-3, is NAGVMQNPRHLVRRRGQEARLRCSPMKGHSHVYWYRQLPEEGLKFMVYLQKENIIDESGMPKERFSAEFPKEGPSILRIQQVVRGDSAAYFCASSPLATDTQYFGPGTRLTVL.

This clonotype has just one count. V usage is TRBV24-1 and J usage is TRBJ2-3; 9 nucleotides align to TRBD2. From germline, CDR1 is KGHDR and CDR2 SFDVKD. The CDR3 totals 19 residues. V was clipped by 5 bases and J by 5 bases; unmatched bases: 19. The CDR3 loop reads CATSVPPRAGGLGKDTQYF. As DNA, the CDR3 is TGTGCCACCAGTGTCCCTCCGAGGGCGGGGGGGCTCGGCAAAGATACGCAGTATTTT.

The chain recombines TRBV24-1 with TRBJ2-1, with a weak D call TRBD1 (6 bases). V lost 5 bases, J lost 4 bases, and 8 bases lay in between. CDR1 and CDR2 (germline): KGHDR, SFDVKD. The CDR3 is made up of 13 amino acids. The CDR3 DNA sequence: TGTGCCACCAGTGGACAGGCGTACAATGAGCAGTTCTTC. Its translation: CATSGQAYNEQFF.

V gene TRBV10-1 combines with J gene TRBJ1-1; no definite D call. The V gene's germline CDR1 is WNHNN and CDR2 SYGVQD (reference sequence). Trimming pared 3 bases from V and 0 bases from J, leaving 11 bases between. The CDR3 runs 15 residues. CDR3 in amino acids: CASSDVGWVNTEAFF. The DNA of the CDR3 is TGCGCCAGCAGTGATGTGGGGTGGGTGAACACTGAAGCTTTCTTT.

The rearrangement joins TRBV11-1 to TRBJ1-2, with TRBD1 matching over 12 bases. CDR3 length equals 15 residues. The junction had 4 bases not matched to a gene; V was cut back by 1 base and J by 7 bases. Germline V gene lookup returns CDR1 SGHAT and CDR2 FQDESV (reference sequence). The CDR3 sequence: CASSLEGQGALGYTF. DNA of the CDR3: TGTGCCAGCAGCTTAGAGGGACAGGGGGCGCTTGGCTACACCTTC. Full variable domain (remainder filled in from reference TRBV11-1 and TRBJ1-2): EAEVAQSPRYKITEKSQAVAFWCDPISGHATLYWYRQILGQGPELLVQFQDESVVDDSQLPKDRFSAERLKGVDSTLKIQPAELGDSAMYLCASSLEGQGALGYTFGSGTRLTVV.

The chain recombines TRBV20-1 with TRBJ2-7; maybe TRBD2 (5 bases). V was clipped by 6 bases and J by 5 bases, with 11 bases between them. This CDR3 is 11 amino acids long. Germline values: CDR1 DFQATT, CDR2 SNEGSKA (reference sequence). For the CDR3, the DNA is TGCAGTGCCCCCGGGGTCAACGAGCAGTACTTC. Translating it yields CSAPGVNEQYF.

This clonotype occurred once. This rearrangement joins TRBV12-3 or TRBV12-4 to TRBJ1-2, with 7 bases fitting TRBD1. J lost 8 bases, V lost 6 bases, and 6 bases had no gene match. The length of the CDR3 is 12 residues. The CDR3 nucleotides read TGTGCCAGCAGACAGGGGATGCGAGGCTACACCTTC. Translation: CASRQGMRGYTF.

This chain uses TRBV6-1 with TRBJ2-3; D gene ambiguous. CDR3 length: 13 amino acids. V was cut by 7 bases and J by 2 bases, with 10 bases left in between. CDR1 and CDR2 from the germline V gene are MNHNS and SASEGT. The CDR3 reads CASIAATTDTQYF. The CDR3 region has the DNA TGTGCCAGCATTGCGGCTACCACAGATACGCAGTATTTT.

The V gene is TRBV24-1, the J gene TRBJ1-2, with TRBD1 matching over 8 bases. V shed 6 bases and J 3 bases; nucleotides not matched to a gene: 5. The CDR3 consists of 14 residues. Germline-derived CDR1 and CDR2 are KGHDR and SFDVKD. The CDR3 region is CATSPGQGDYGYTF. CDR3 bases: TGTGCCACCAGTCCCGGACAGGGTGACTATGGCTACACCTTC.

The rearrangement joins TRBV29-1 to TRBJ2-5; 8 bases agree with TRBD1. This CDR3 region has 14 residues. With 4 bases clipped from V and 4 bases from J, the junction kept 8 bases outside the gene matches. Germline CDR1 reads SQVTM; CDR2 reads ANQGSEA. The CDR3 bases are TGCAGCGTTGTAGGACAGGGTTTCGGAGAGACCCAGTACTTC. It yields the protein CSVVGQGFGETQYF. Drawing the rest from reference TRBV29-1 and TRBJ2-5, the complete variable domain is SAVISQKPSRDICQRGTSLTIQCQVDSQVTMMFWYRQQPGQSLTLIATANQGSEATYESGFVIDKFPISRPNLTFSTLTVSNMSPEDSSIYLCSVVGQGFGETQYFGPGTRLLVL.

This chain joins TRBV3-1 and TRBJ2-3, with TRBD2 identical over 13 bases. Per the germline V gene, CDR1 is LGHDT and CDR2 is YNNKEL (reference sequence). With 6 bases clipped from V and 3 bases from J, the junction kept 3 bases outside the gene matches. The CDR3 runs 15 residues. CDR3 DNA: TGTGCCAGCAGTCGACTAGCGGGGGGAACAGATACGCAGTATTTT. It specifies CASSRLAGGTDTQYF.

The rearrangement uses TRBV6-5 and TRBJ2-7; 9 bases are a match to TRBD1. Germline CDR1 MNHEY, CDR2 SVGAGI. The V segment lost 4 bases and the J segment 3 bases; nucleotides outside the gene matches: 7. This CDR3 region has 15 residues. CDR3 region: CASSSSGQGFYEQYF. The DNA for the CDR3 is TGTGCCAGCAGTTCCAGCGGACAGGGGTTCTACGAGCAGTACTTC.

This chain joins TRBV25-1 and TRBJ2-5; D gene uncertain. The CDR3 totals 14 residues. Germline CDR1 MGHDK, CDR2 SYGVNS. The germline V and J ends were trimmed by 3 bases and 5 bases, with 13 bases remaining between them. CDR3 sequence (DNA): TGTGCCAGCAGTGACCCCTCAGTGGGGGAGACCCAGTACTTC. Translated: CASSDPSVGETQYF. Combining the CDR3 with reference TRBV25-1 and TRBJ2-5 gives the whole variable domain EADIYQTPRYLVIGTGKKITLECSQTMGHDKMYWYQQDPGMELHLIHYSYGVNSTEKGDLSSESTVSRIRTEHFPLTLESARPSHTSQYLCASSDPSVGETQYFGPGTRLLVL.

The V gene is TRBV11-3, the J gene TRBJ2-1; D ambiguous. V lost 1 base, J lost 6 bases, and 7 bases lay in between. Germline V gives CDR1 SGHNT, CDR2 YENEEA. The CDR3 extends over 13 amino acids. The CDR3 DNA reads TGTGCCAGCAGCTTAGTTGGGGTCAATGAGCAGTTCTTC. As protein: CASSLVGVNEQFF.

V usage is TRBV11-2 and J usage is TRBJ1-2; D is undetermined. Trimming took 5 bases from V and 3 from J, leaving 10 bases between them. CDR1 and CDR2 (germline): SGHAT, FQNNGV. The CDR3 runs to 13 residues. CDR3 residues: CASSLGVYYGYTF. As DNA, the CDR3 is TGTGCCAGCAGCCTCGGGGTGTACTATGGCTACACCTTC.

This clonotype was picked up one time. This rearrangement joins TRBV18 to TRBJ1-4, with D hard to call. Trimming removed 4 bases from V and 6 bases from J, with 18 bases in between. CDR1 KGHSH and CDR2 LQKENI come from the germline V gene. CDR3 length: 16 residues. As DNA, the CDR3 is TGTGCCAGCTCACACGGAAATCTCGTGGCGGATGAAAAACTGTTTTTT. Amino acid sequence: CASSHGNLVADEKLFF.

The rearrangement links TRBV10-3 to TRBJ2-7, with D tentatively TRBD1 or TRBD2 (5 bases each). The CDR3 spans 12 residues. Trimming left V 9 bases short and J 1 base short, with 10 bases between. From germline, CDR1 is ENHRY and CDR2 SYGVKD. The chain's CDR3 is CAIQEDSYEQYF. The DNA of the CDR3 is TGTGCCATACAGGAGGATTCCTACGAGCAGTACTTC.

This rearrangement joins TRBV11-1 to TRBJ2-1, with TRBD2 identical over 8 bases. Germline loops: CDR1 SGHAT, CDR2 FQDESV (reference sequence). The V gene end was trimmed by 1 base and the J gene end by 6 bases; junction bases not matched to a gene: 14. This CDR3 comprises 18 residues. The CDR3 spells CASSLVGLAGRRANEQFF. In DNA, the CDR3 is TGTGCCAGCAGCTTAGTCGGGCTAGCGGGCCGCCGGGCCAATGAGCAGTTCTTC.

The chain couples TRBV29-1 to TRBJ2-1; 9 bases align to TRBD1. The CDR3 sequence is 16 residues long. Losses at the gene ends were 1 base for V and 8 bases for J; bases not matched to a gene: 12. Germline CDR1 reads SQVTM; CDR2 reads ANQGSEA. The CDR3 DNA follows: TGCAGCGTTGAAGGTCGGACAGGGGTGTCGGTCGATGAGCAGTTCTTC. It encodes CSVEGRTGVSVDEQFF.

The chain links TRBV28 to TRBJ1-4; D call uncertain. Trimming took 7 bases from V and 8 from J, leaving 14 bases between them. The CDR3 contains 13 residues. From germline, CDR1 is MDHEN and CDR2 SYDVKM. The CDR3 spells CASNRRDVEKLFF. The CDR3 region has the DNA TGTGCCAGCAACCGGCGTGACGTGGAAAAACTGTTTTTT.

V is TRBV10-1 and J is TRBJ2-1, with 10 bases lining up with TRBD1. Germline CDR1 and CDR2: WNHNN and SYGVQD (reference sequence). This CDR3 comprises 16 residues. After removal of 4 bases from V and 0 bases from J, the junction contained 3 bases not matched to a gene. The CDR3, as DNA: TGCGCCAGCAGTGGAAGGGACAGGGGCTCCTACAATGAGCAGTTCTTC. Encoded protein: CASSGRDRGSYNEQFF.

The genes are TRBV28 and TRBJ2-1, with D unresolved. This CDR3 spans 12 amino acids. Germline assignment: CDR1 MDHEN and CDR2 SYDVKM. V gave up 4 bases and J gave up 7 bases, with 8 bases separating them. CDR3 sequence (DNA): TGTGCCAGCAGTTCCCCGATGAATGAGCAGTTCTTC. Amino acid sequence: CASSSPMNEQFF.

This sequence joins TRBV2 and TRBJ2-1; no firm D call. CDR3 length: 15 residues. Germline V gene lookup returns CDR1 SNHLY and CDR2 FYNNEI. The ends were cut back, 4 bases at V and 0 bases at J, with 10 bases in the middle. This CDR3 reads CASSVGPSSYNEQFF. CDR3 DNA: TGTGCCAGCAGTGTAGGGCCGAGCTCCTACAATGAGCAGTTCTTC.

The chain joins TRBV20-1 to TRBJ1-3, with 9 bases identical to TRBD1. V dropped 3 bases and J dropped 4; count of bases not matched to a gene: 7. Per germline, CDR1 DFQATT and CDR2 SNEGSKA (reference sequence). The CDR3 sequence is 15 residues long. This CDR3 is CSARETGTGGNTIYF. CDR3 coding DNA: TGCAGTGCTAGGGAAACCGGGACAGGGGGAAACACCATATATTTT.

The chain links TRBV21-1 to TRBJ1-2. TRBV21-1 counts as a pseudogene. CDR3 length: 12 amino acids. In DNA form, the CDR3 reads TGTGCCAGCAGCAAACGGGTGGCAGCGGAGCCCTTC. It yields the protein CASSKRVAAEPF.

This clonotype is judged large. The gene calls are TRBV15 and TRBJ1-1; possible D gene TRBD1, 5 bases. Trimming took off 0 bases at V and 6 bases at J, with 20 bases between the two ends. The V gene's germline CDR1 is LNHNV and CDR2 YYDKDF (reference sequence). The CDR3 has 17 amino acids. CDR3 residues: CATSREMTAKAFSEAFF. The CDR3 coding sequence is TGTGCCACCAGCAGAGAGATGACAGCGAAGGCGTTCTCTGAAGCTTTCTTT. Based on the CDR3 plus reference TRBV15 and TRBJ1-1, the full variable domain is DAMVIQNPRYQVTQFGKPVTLSCSQTLNHNVMYWYQQKSSQAPKLLFHYYDKDFNNEADTPDNFQSRRPNTSFCFLDIRSPGLGDTAMYLCATSREMTAKAFSEAFFGQGTRLTVV.

The CDR3 loop is CASRGSGRNTEAFF. Here the CDR3 DNA reads TGTGCCAGCAGGGGAAGTGGGAGGAACACTGAAGCTTTCTTT. The chain employs TRBV6-1 and TRBJ1-1; D remains unclear. V was cut by 6 bases and J by 1 base, with 12 bases left in between. The CDR3 extends over 14 amino acids. From germline, CDR1 is MNHNS and CDR2 SASEGT.

The chain recombines TRBV6-1 with TRBJ1-2; 7 bases map to TRBD1. CDR1 MNHNS and CDR2 SASEGT come from the germline V gene. The length of the CDR3 is 14 residues. V lost 1 base to trimming and J lost 10 bases; unmatched junction nucleotides: 9. The CDR3 reads CASSEEGDSSIYTF. Here the CDR3 DNA reads TGTGCCAGCAGTGAAGAGGGGGACAGTTCCATCTACACCTTC.

This rearrangement joins TRBV5-5 to TRBJ2-1; D unresolved. This CDR3 comprises 13 residues. CDR1 and CDR2 (germline): SGHKS, YYEKEE (reference sequence). Trimming left V 1 base short and J 5 bases short, with 7 bases between. CDR3 in DNA: TGTGCCAGCAGCTTGTTAGCAGACAATGAGCAGTTCTTC. It codes for CASSLLADNEQFF. The whole variable domain, remainder taken from reference TRBV5-5 and TRBJ2-1, is DAGVTQSPTHLIKTRGQQVTLRCSPISGHKSVSWYQQVLGQGPQFIFQYYEKEERGRGNFPDRFSARQFPNYSSELNVNALLLGDSALYLCASSLLADNEQFFGPGTRLTVL.